This TCR beta chain derives from a study of blood T cells in healthy people across ages. Study findings and constraints: Naive CD4+ cell counts and diversity both ran higher in long-lived than in aged donors. No one knew whether donors had CMV, which possibly confounded expanded clonotype changes.

A second PCR, run for roughly 6 to 11 cycles, used a sample-barcoded 5' primer plus a J-beta primer mix. Researchers report that a template-switch adaptor with 12 random nucleotides tagged each cDNA molecule. One entry per CDR3 protein results from TCRdb running MiXCR on the 5' RACE reads. The sample carries about 1 million distinct CDR3 sequences, roughly 45% recorded once. With respect to this clonotype: Its antigen is unknown.

This CDR3 is 15 amino acids long. Trimming left V 6 bases short and J 0 bases short, with 12 bases between. Looked up from germline, CDR1 is MDHEN and CDR2 is SYDVKM. The sequenced material came from blood. The receptor was derived from a woman aged 55 to 70 in good health. This chain joins TRBV28 and TRBJ1-5; weak D call: TRBD1 (6 bases). Written as DNA, the CDR3 is TGTGCCAGCAGAGCAGGGGAAACTAGCAATCAGCCCCAGCATTTT. Residues: CASRAGETSNQPQHF.